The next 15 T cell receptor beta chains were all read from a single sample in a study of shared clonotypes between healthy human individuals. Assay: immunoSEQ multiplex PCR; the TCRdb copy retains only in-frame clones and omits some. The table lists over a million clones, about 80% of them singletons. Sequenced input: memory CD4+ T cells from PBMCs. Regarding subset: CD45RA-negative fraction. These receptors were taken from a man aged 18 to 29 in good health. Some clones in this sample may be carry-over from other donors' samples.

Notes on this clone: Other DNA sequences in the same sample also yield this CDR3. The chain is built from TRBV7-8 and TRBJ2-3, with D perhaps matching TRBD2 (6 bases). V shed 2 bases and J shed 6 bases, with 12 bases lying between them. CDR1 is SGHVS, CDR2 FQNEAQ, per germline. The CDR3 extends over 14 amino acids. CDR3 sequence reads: CASSLRLVQDTQYF. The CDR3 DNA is TGTGCCAGCAGCTTACGACTAGTTCAGGATACGCAGTATTTT.

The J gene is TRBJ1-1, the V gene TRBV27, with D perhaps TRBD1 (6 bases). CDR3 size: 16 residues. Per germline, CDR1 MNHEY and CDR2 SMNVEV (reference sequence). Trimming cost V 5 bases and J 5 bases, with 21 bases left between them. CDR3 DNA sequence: TGTGCCAGCAGTCCGAGCCGGGTTATGGGGGCAACTGAAGCTTTCTTT. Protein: CASSPSRVMGATEAFF.

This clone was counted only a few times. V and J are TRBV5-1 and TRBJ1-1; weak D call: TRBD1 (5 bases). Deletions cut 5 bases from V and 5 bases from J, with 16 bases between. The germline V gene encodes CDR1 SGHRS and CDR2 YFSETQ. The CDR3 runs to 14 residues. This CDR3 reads CASRSRAGGTEAFF. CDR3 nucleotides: TGCGCCAGCAGGAGCAGGGCCGGAGGGACTGAAGCTTTCTTT.

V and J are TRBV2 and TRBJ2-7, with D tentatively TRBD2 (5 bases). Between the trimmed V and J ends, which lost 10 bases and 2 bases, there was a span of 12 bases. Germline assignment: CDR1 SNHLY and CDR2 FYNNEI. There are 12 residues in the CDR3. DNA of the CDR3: TGTGCCACAAACCCGGGGACCTACGAGCAGTACTTC. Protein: CATNPGTYEQYF.

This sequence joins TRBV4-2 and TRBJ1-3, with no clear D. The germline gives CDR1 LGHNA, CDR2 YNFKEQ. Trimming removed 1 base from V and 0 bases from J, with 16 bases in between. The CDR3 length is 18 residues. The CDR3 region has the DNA TGTGCCAGCAGCCAAGTTTCCGGCGGATCGTTCTCTGGAAACACCATATATTTT. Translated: CASSQVSGGSFSGNTIYF.

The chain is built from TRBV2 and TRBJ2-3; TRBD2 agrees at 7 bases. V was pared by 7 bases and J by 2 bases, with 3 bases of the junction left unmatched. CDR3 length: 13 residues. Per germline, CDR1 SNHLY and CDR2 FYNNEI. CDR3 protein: CASTSGFTDTQYF. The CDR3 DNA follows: TGTGCCAGCACTAGCGGCTTCACAGATACGCAGTATTTT.

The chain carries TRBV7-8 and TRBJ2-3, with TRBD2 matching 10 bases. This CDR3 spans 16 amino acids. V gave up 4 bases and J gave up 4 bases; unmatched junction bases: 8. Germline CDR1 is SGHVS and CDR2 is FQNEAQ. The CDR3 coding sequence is TGTGCCAGCAGCTGGGAAAGCGGGAGGGCGGCAGATACGCAGTATTTT. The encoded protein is CASSWESGRAADTQYF.

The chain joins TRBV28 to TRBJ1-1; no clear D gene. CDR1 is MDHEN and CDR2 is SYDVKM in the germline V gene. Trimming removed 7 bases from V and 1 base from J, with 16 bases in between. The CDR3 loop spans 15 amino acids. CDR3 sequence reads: CASTEWGSANTEAFF. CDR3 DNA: TGTGCCAGCACCGAGTGGGGTTCAGCGAACACTGAAGCTTTCTTT.

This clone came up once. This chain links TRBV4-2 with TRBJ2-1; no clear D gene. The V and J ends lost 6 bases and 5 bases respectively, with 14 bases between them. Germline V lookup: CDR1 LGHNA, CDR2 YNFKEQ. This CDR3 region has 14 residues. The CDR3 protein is CASSRPLSDNEQFF. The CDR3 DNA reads TGTGCCAGCAGTCGACCCCTATCCGACAATGAGCAGTTCTTC.

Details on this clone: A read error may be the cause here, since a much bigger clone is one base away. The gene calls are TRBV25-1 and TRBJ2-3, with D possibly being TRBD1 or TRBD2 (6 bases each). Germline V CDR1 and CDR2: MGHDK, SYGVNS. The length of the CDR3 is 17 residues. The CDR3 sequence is CASSVSVRGEPTDAQYF. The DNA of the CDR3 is TGTGCCAGCAGTGTATCCGTAAGGGGGGAGCCCACAGATGCGCAGTATTTT.

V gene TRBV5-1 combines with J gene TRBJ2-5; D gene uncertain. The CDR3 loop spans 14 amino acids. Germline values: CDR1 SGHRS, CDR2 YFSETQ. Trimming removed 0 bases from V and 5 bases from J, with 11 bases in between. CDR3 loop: CASSLGHSRETQYF. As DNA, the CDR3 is TGCGCCAGCAGCTTGGGGCACAGTCGGGAGACCCAGTACTTC.

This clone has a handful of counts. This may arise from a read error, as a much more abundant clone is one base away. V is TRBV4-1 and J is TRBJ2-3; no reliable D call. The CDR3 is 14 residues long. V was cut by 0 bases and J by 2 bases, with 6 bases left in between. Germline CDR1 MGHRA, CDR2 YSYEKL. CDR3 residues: CASSQDITTDTQYF. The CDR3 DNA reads TGCGCCAGCAGCCAAGATATCACCACAGATACGCAGTATTTT.

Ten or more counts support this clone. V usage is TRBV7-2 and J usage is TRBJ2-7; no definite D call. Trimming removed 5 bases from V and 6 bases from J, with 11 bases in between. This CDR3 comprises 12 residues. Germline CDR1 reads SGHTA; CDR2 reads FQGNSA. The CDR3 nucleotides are TGTGCCAGCAGCCTAATAACTACCGAGCAGTACTTC. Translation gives CASSLITTEQYF.

The CDR3 loop is CASTDRGRETQYF. The CDR3, as DNA: TGTGCCAGCACCGACAGGGGGCGAGAGACCCAGTACTTC. The chain couples TRBV11-2 to TRBJ2-5; 10 bases are shared with TRBD1. The CDR3 covers 13 residues. Germline loops: CDR1 SGHAT, CDR2 FQNNGV. J gave up 4 bases and V 7 bases, and 3 bases lay outside the gene matches.

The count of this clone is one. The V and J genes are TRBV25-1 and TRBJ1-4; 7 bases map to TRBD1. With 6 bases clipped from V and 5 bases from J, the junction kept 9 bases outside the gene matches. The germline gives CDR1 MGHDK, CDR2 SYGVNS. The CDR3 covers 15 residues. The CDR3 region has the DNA TGTGCCAGCAGGTTAGGGACAGCTTCAAATGAAAAACTGTTTTTT. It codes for CASRLGTASNEKLFF.